What follows describes a single T cell receptor beta chain. The antigen is undetermined. Between the trimmed V and J ends, which lost 5 bases and 0 bases, there was a span of 11 bases. The CDR3 covers 15 residues. Germline values: CDR1 MNHEY, CDR2 SMNVEV (reference sequence). The data are from a study of cytomegalovirus exposure and HLA in healthy donors. Study background: Around 80 million unique TCRs from HLA-typed donors were held in an early data release. Study outcomes and limitations: Confirmation in vitro established that a few CMV-associated chains were specific for CMV antigens. Most TCRs appeared rarely, but some public TCRs recurred in many donors. The likely explanation for a cluster of highly shared sequence variants was sequencing artifact.

Both 60 Vbeta primers and 13 Jbeta primers went into the PCR. Clones were sequenced by immunoSEQ multiplex PCR, and TCRdb holds only the in-frame ones, with some missing. The repertoire consists of approximately 110,000 clones, with about 78% occurring once and the leading ten covering around 1.3%. V and J are TRBV27 and TRBJ2-1; D ambiguous. Sequenced material: PBMCs. The sequence was collected from a man younger than 45 in good health and CMV-seronegative. Written as DNA, the CDR3 is TGTGCCAGCAGTAGGAGCACCGTCTCCTACAATGAGCAGTTCTTC. This encodes CASSRSTVSYNEQFF.